This T cell receptor (beta chain) was retrieved from a study of T cell responses to AZD1222 COVID-19 vaccine. Study-level results: Spike-specific TCRs gained breadth and depth after people received two AZD1222 doses. Among vaccine-associated CD4 TCRs, coverage spanned spike, with dominance at 160-218 and 743-854. Clonal diversity may have been underestimated in mostly white British donors.

The CDR3 loop spans 12 amino acids. V gave up 6 bases and J gave up 9 bases, with 12 bases separating them. The V gene's germline CDR1 is MDHEN and CDR2 SYDVKM. Clones were read by immunoSEQ multiplex PCR, and TCRdb kept only the in-frame ones, dropping some. The data hold some 280,000 clones, with about 94% observed a single time. In its sample, this clone was seen once. Its target is not known. Source: peripheral blood, taken 28 days after the second AZD1222 dose. This clonotype originated in an adult who received the AZD1222 COVID-19 vaccine. This rearrangement joins TRBV28 to TRBJ1-5; TRBD1 might be the D (5 bases). The CDR3 DNA reads as TGTGCCAGCAGCCTAGGGACTCGGCCCCAGCATTTT. It is translated as CASSLGTRPQHF.